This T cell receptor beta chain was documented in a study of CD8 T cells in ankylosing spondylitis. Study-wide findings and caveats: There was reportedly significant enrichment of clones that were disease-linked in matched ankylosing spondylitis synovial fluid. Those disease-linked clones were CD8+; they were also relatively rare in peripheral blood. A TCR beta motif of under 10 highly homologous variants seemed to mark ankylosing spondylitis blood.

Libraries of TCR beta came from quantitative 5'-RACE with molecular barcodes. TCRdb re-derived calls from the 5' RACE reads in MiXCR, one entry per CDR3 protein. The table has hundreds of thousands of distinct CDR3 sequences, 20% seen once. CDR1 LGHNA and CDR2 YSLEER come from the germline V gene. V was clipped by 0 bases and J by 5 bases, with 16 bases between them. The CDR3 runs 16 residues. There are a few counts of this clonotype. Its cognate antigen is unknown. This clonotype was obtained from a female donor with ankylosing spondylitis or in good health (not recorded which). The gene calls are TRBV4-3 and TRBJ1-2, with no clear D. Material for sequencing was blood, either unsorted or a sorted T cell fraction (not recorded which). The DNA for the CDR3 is TGCGCCAGCAGCCAAGATATCGGCGGCCTGGGGTATGGCTACACCTTC. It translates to CASSQDIGGLGYGYTF.